This T cell receptor beta chain originates from a study of cytomegalovirus exposure and HLA in healthy donors (dated by TCRdb to the late 2010s). General notes on the study: An earlier analysis of some 620 of the donors reported about 260 Gb of sequence data and 117 million unique TCR beta sequences obtained from about 179 million T cells. An early release that covered roughly 600 HLA-typed donors contained approximately 300 gigabases of sequencing data and 70 million to 100 million unique TCR sequences. The genetic ancestry cluster associated with self-reported Caucasian donors included about four fifths of the roughly 410 genotyped donors. The study was designed to test whether signatures of past pathogen exposure could be identified by cataloging public T cell receptors. The study used immunosequencing to profile the T cell repertoires of approximately 650 subjects and linked those repertoires to cytomegalovirus serostatus. A separate validation cohort of roughly 120 different subjects was used in addition to the 666-subject first cohort. To predict cytomegalovirus infection status, the study combined high-throughput TCR immunosequencing, statistical association of individual TCRs with disease status, and machine learning. A later analysis re-examined previously published TCR beta repertoires from over 500 donors and added high-resolution HLA genotyping to investigate patterns of TCR occurrence. Rather than using new phenotypic data, the later analysis identified candidate immune exposures from TCR beta sequences and from how often those sequences occurred across donors. An earlier analysis of roughly 580 of the donors used high-throughput TCR beta sequencing to judge whether each TCR beta V gene segment behaved as functional or pseudogenic. Donor age, sex, ethnicity and CMV serostatus were compiled together with the repertoire data. A later genetic analysis used genome-wide SNP genotypes for about 65% of the 666 donors, treating that subset as a discovery cohort. All discovery cohort repertoires had been generated on a single sequencing platform. HLA typing covered class I and class II loci at four-digit resolution. The number of typed donors differed by locus: about 620-630 for A, B, C, DRB1 and DQB1; approximately 530 for DQA1; approximately 600 for DPA1; and roughly 490 for DPB1. Roughly five DR-DQ haplotypes were treated as single units for association and clustering because of strong linkage in the cohort. Among around 400 genotyped donors of the cohort, an average of roughly 230,000 unique TCR beta nucleotide sequences was sequenced per donor, of which 15% to 20% were non-productive. What the work shows at the level of the full study, not this receptor alone: According to the authors, the approach could potentially be generalized to other disease states and immunological phenotypes. Presence/absence analyses assumed roughly uniform sequencing depth across donors, an assumption that may not hold. In a later genetic analysis, fewer N-insertions in productive TCRs were reported among donors in an Asian-associated ancestry cluster than the roughly 710-donor mean. In a later analysis, TCR association rates were found to vary across HLA loci, with the most associated TCRs seen for DRB1 alleles and the fewest for HLA-C alleles. A further reported finding was that TCR beta sequences accurately predicted the HLA-A and HLA-B alleles for most subjects in the first cohort. The only immune exposure information available for the cohort was CMV serostatus. Roughly 17 rarely observed V segments, including chromosome 9 orphons, were excluded from the earlier analysis of several hundred of the donors because counts were too low. In an earlier analysis of roughly 560 of the donors, most TCR beta V segments were observed in productive rearrangements about 87% or about 30% of the time, broadly matching IMGT annotations. At a false discovery rate of 0.05, a later analysis linked about 16,000 TCR beta sequences to specific HLA alleles. A later analysis found that HLA-associated TCR beta chains were more clonally expanded and had lower generation probabilities than equally common non-associated chains. A total of fewer than 200 TCR beta chains were listed by the study as associated with cytomegalovirus. Because HLA typing was unavailable for some donors at each locus, only the typed subset was used in association tests. According to a later analysis, parvovirus B19, influenza, CMV and Epstein-Barr virus appeared linked to several top co-occurrence clusters. A cluster of highly shared sequence variants was judged likely to be a technical artifact of the sequencing pipeline. This cohort had only TCR beta chains sequenced, and the lack of alpha or paired-chain data limited which features could be detected. According to a later analysis, most CMV-associated TCR beta chains appeared to be HLA-restricted, and the HLA associations seemed to be driven largely by CMV exposure. In vitro tests confirmed that a few of the cytomegalovirus-associated TCR beta chains recognize cytomegalovirus antigens. V-gene and J-gene trimming of TCR beta chains was associated with a missense DCLRE1C variant in a later genetic analysis, and the association was replicated in an independent cohort. Cytomegalovirus status was reported to be diagnosed by the classifier with high specificity and sensitivity in both the original and validation cohorts. Some IMGT-functional V segments, including TRBV6-2 and TRBV6-3, could not be told apart with the 87-base-pair reads, so those segments were excluded. Strong co-occurrence of HLA alleles, especially DR and DQ, made assigning TCR associations to individual alleles difficult. Across donors, most TCR sequences were observed very rarely, whereas some public TCRs were present in many individuals. Linkage disequilibrium might explain the correlated functional status among segregating V segments, but an unknown experimental factor could not be ruled out.

The cohort was made up of about 670 healthy bone marrow donors. At the time of sampling, every cohort member was nominally healthy, though immune exposures that went unrecorded were likely present. The donor tested CMV seronegative and was one of the 352 seronegative cohort members. A peripheral blood sample was collected from each donor, and TCR beta sequencing was performed on peripheral blood mononuclear cells. The Qiagen DNeasy Blood Extraction Kit was used to extract genomic DNA from the blood cell samples. Library preparation employed the immunoSEQ multiplex PCR assay. The multiplex PCR relied on a mix of 60 forward primers for TCR Vbeta segments and 13 reverse primers for TCR Jbeta segments. Amplification of the CDR3 region of rearranged TCR beta genes was performed with a multiplex PCR assay on genomic DNA. The Illumina HiSeq System was used to sequence the amplified TCR beta libraries as 87-base-pair reads. On the authors' methods: In a later analysis, some 80 million unique TCR beta chains were counted across the roughly 700 repertoires, and around 10 million of these chains were shared by at least two donors. Raw reads were error-corrected and collapsed into unique sequences by a nearest-neighbor algorithm in which closely related sequences were merged to remove PCR and sequencing errors. CDR3 sequences were aligned to IMGT reference sequences to assign V, D and J gene segments. For a sequence to be retained, at least a six-nucleotide match to both a V gene segment and a J gene segment was required. Rearrangements were classified as productive when the CDR3 lacked stop codons and remained in frame with V and J, and all other rearrangements were classified as non-productive. Following IMGT convention, CDR3 was defined as the stretch from the second conserved V-encoded cysteine up to the conserved J-encoded phenylalanine. Sequences without an unambiguous match to a single V gene segment were excluded from the earlier analysis of 587 of the donors. In an earlier analysis of almost 600 of the donors, a V segment was called functional when productive rearrangements were above 56.7%, and segregating when the standard deviation between donors exceeded 5%. A statistical classification framework was developed to diagnose cytomegalovirus status using the catalog of TCR beta chain sequences. A later analysis assigned V and J genes by comparing TCR nucleotide sequences with IMGT/GENE-DB human TR gene sequences. A later analysis assigned CDR3 sequences and most-parsimonious VDJ recombination scenarios with the TCRdist pipeline. In a later analysis, each TCR beta chain was defined by its CDR3 amino acid sequence together with its V-gene family, and reads lacking a unique V-gene family were excluded. As a way to deal with suspected cross-contamination and a sequencing artifact, a later analysis dropped 500 to 700 nucleotide sequences that were highly shared and had low generation probability. For each public chain, a later analysis derived a clonal expansion index from normalized ranks of inferred template counts within each repertoire. A later analysis computed generation probabilities with a VDJ recombination model fitted to out-of-frame rearrangements, and checked the results against IGoR. Hypergeometric tests were used in a later analysis to score TCR-TCR, TCR-HLA and TCR-CMV co-occurrence, with a repertoire-size bias correction applied to the TCR pairs. A later analysis estimated false discovery rates by permuting HLA or CMV assignments 20 times. In a later analysis, co-occurring TCRs were grouped with DBSCAN, and TCRdist sequence similarity was added when clustering was performed within HLA-allele-positive subsets. Repertoires with fewer than 30,000 or more than 120,000 public chains were left out of co-occurrence clustering, as were about 5 repertoires with anomalous nucleotide sharing. TCRdb took this table from immuneACCESS and kept in-frame rearrangements with V and J called. Such tables lack part of the clones; where checked against another copy, unresolved V genes explain under half of the gap, and the rest is unexplained. That table is the source of V, J and clone size, and D and trimming were worked out from the DNA. This sample holds 200,000 or so clones; 81% were observed only once. The ten largest account for 3.8% of the sample.

On this clone: Its target antigen remains unknown. There are no base qualities to consult, and no much larger clone falls within one base.

V is clipped by 0 bases and J by 5 bases, and the sequence between their germline boundaries is 6 bases long. Reading the germline V gene (reference sequence) gives CDR1 SGHKS and CDR2 YYEKEE. The CDR3 numbers 14 residues from cysteine through phenylalanine. Only CDR3 DNA remains: 42 bases, in frame from the first base. The sequenced material came from PBMCs. The sequence came from a man aged 50-60 years in good health and CMV-seronegative. The rearranged segments are TRBV5-5 and TRBJ1-6, with no reliable assignment of the D segment. The nucleotides are TGTGCCAGCAGCTTGGCCACTGATAATTCACCCCTCCACTTT. This is translated as CASSLATDNSPLHF.